This is a list of T cell receptor beta chains from one sample in a study of human T cells and chemical hapten exposure. MiXCR, run by TCRdb on the 5' RACE reads, gives a single entry per CDR3 protein. This sample has 130,000 or so distinct CDR3 sequences, with around 4.1% found just once. These TCRs come from a female donor in good health. Each CDR3 is given with its conserved first and last residue. Fields, in order: clone size, V gene, J gene, D gene, CDR3 protein, CDR3 DNA. D genes are given only for firm matches. Clone size is shown for a subset of rows, as once, few, many or a class of expanded clone.

many,TRBV7-9,TRBJ1-1,NA,CASSSNAYKTEAFF,TGTGCCAGCAGCTCGAACGCATACAAGACTGAAGCTTTCTTT
many,TRBV13,TRBJ1-1,TRBD1,CASSRPTGGLTEAFF,TGTGCCAGCAGCCGCCCGACAGGGGGCCTGACTGAAGCTTTCTTT
many,TRBV2,TRBJ2-2,TRBD2,CASRGGERRNTGELFF,TGTGCCAGCCGGGGGGGGGAGAGGAGGAACACCGGGGAGCTGTTTTTT
many,TRBV12-3/TRBV12-4,TRBJ1-1,NA,CASSLMVRYPEAFF,TGTGCCAGCAGTTTAATGGTACGGTACCCTGAAGCTTTCTTT
NA,TRBV12-3/TRBV12-4,TRBJ1-4,TRBD1,CASTYRGQGGEKLFF,TGTGCCAGCACCTACCGAGGTCAGGGGGGTGAAAAACTGTTTTTT
many,TRBV28,TRBJ1-2,NA,CASSFEGTVYGYTF,TGTGCCAGCAGTTTTGAGGGGACCGTCTATGGCTACACCTTC
few,TRBV20-1,TRBJ1-5,NA,CSARSRDDCYQPQHF,TGCAGTGCTAGGTCCCGGGACGATTGTTATCAGCCCCAGCATTTT
many,TRBV7-9,TRBJ1-2,NA,CASTLTPANYGYTF,TGTGCCAGCACCCTGACCCCAGCTAACTATGGCTACACCTTC
many,TRBV4-2,TRBJ2-1,TRBD2,CASSQDSGGENSNEQFF,TGTGCCAGCAGCCAAGACAGCGGGGGGGAAAATTCAAATGAGCAGTTCTTC
many,TRBV27,TRBJ2-7,NA,CASSLLTPDLHSYEQYF,TGTGCCAGCAGTTTACTCACCCCGGACCTTCACTCCTACGAGCAGTACTTC
many,TRBV2,TRBJ1-1,NA,CASSRVGDFTEAFF,TGTGCCAGCAGTCGGGTGGGGGATTTCACTGAAGCTTTCTTT
few,TRBV5-4,TRBJ2-1,TRBD2,CASSFKAGPYNEQFF,TGTGCCAGCAGCTTTAAAGCGGGGCCGTACAATGAGCAGTTCTTC
NA,TRBV7-2,TRBJ2-1,NA,CASSLGGGQFF,TGTGCCAGCAGCCTAGGGGGGGGGCAGTTCTTC
few,TRBV12-5,TRBJ1-2,TRBD1,CASGYALPGGAGGYTF,TGTGCTAGTGGTTACGCCCTTCCAGGGGGCGCGGGGGGCTACACCTTC
NA,TRBV19,TRBJ2-1,NA,CASSRSSYYNEQFF,TGTGCCAGTAGTAGGTCTAGCTACTACAATGAGCAGTTCTTC
many,TRBV10-3,TRBJ1-1,NA,CAISESKGLGAFF,TGTGCCATCAGTGAGTCGAAAGGTTTGGGAGCTTTCTTT
many,TRBV15,TRBJ2-1,TRBD1,CATKRDREYNEQFF,TGTGCCACTAAACGGGACAGGGAGTACAATGAGCAGTTCTTC
NA,TRBV30,TRBJ1-2,NA,CAWRLIGGLGYTF,TGTGCCTGGAGATTAATCGGCGGCCTTGGCTACACCTTC
NA,TRBV3-1,TRBJ1-4,NA,CASSPDRATNEKLFF,TGTGCCAGCAGCCCGGACCGTGCAACTAATGAAAAACTGTTTTTT
NA,TRBV7-8,TRBJ1-4,NA,CASSPGASTGGNEKLFF,TGTGCCAGCAGCCCCGGGGCATCCACCGGCGGAAATGAAAAACTGTTTTTT
few,TRBV20-1,TRBJ1-5,NA,CSAGGGPRPQHF,TGCAGTGCTGGAGGGGGGCCGCGGCCCCAGCATTTT
many,TRBV2,TRBJ1-5,NA,CASSEDSGWPQHF,TGTGCCAGCAGTGAGGACTCGGGATGGCCCCAGCATTTT
many,TRBV6-2/TRBV6-3,TRBJ1-1,NA,CASSFGNRDPPLWMNTEAFF,TGTGCCAGCAGTTTTGGAAACAGGGATCCCCCCTTGTGGATGAACACTGAAGCTTTCTTT
NA,TRBV10-3,TRBJ2-5,NA,CAITGPLGPGDLETQYF,TGTGCCATCACTGGACCCTTGGGACCAGGGGACCTAGAGACCCAGTACTTC
many,TRBV3-1,TRBJ1-1,NA,CASSQLGENTEAFF,TGTGCCAGCAGCCAATTGGGGGAGAACACTGAAGCTTTCTTT
many,TRBV10-2,TRBJ2-7,TRBD1,CASGLTGNEQYF,TGCGCCAGCGGCTTGACAGGGAACGAGCAGTACTTC
NA,TRBV5-1,TRBJ1-1,TRBD1,CASSPDRERNTEAFF,TGCGCCAGCAGCCCGGACAGGGAAAGGAACACTGAAGCTTTCTTT
many,TRBV6-5,TRBJ2-1,NA,CASSYSLGQRYNEQFF,TGTGCCAGCAGTTACTCGTTAGGACAGAGATACAATGAGCAGTTCTTC
many,TRBV5-1,TRBJ2-3,NA,CASRTRGGADTQYF,TGCGCCAGTCGTACCAGGGGGGGGGCAGATACGCAGTATTTT
few,TRBV7-2,TRBJ1-1,NA,CASSPRWPNTEAFF,TGTGCCAGCAGCCCTAGGTGGCCTAACACTGAAGCTTTCTTT
few,TRBV24-1,TRBJ2-1,NA,CATSDRPVNEQFF,TGTGCCACCAGTGATCGTCCGGTAAATGAGCAGTTCTTC
many,TRBV11-2,TRBJ1-1,TRBD1,CASSSTGGENTEAFF,TGTGCCAGCAGCTCCACAGGGGGAGAGAACACTGAAGCTTTCTTT
many,TRBV29-1,TRBJ1-2,NA,CSVEDETVTNYGYTF,TGCAGCGTTGAAGATGAGACAGTAACTAACTATGGCTACACCTTC
many,TRBV6-6,TRBJ1-4,NA,CASSYHSLTAGSEKLFF,TGTGCCAGCAGTTACCACTCGCTGACGGCGGGCAGTGAAAAACTGTTTTTT
many,TRBV4-2,TRBJ2-1,TRBD2,CASSQAVRAGYNEQFF,TGTGCCAGCAGCCAAGCGGTAAGAGCGGGGTACAATGAGCAGTTCTTC